Presented here are 27 T cell receptor beta chains from one specimen sequenced in a study of T-cell reconstitution after alpha-beta-depleted transplantation in children listed by TCRdb under 2016. The sample's treatment or condition label, in plain terms: allogeneic hematopoietic cell transplantation with graft depleted of TCRalphabeta T cells and CD19 B cells. The library was generated by PCR. The instrument was an Illumina HiSeq 2500. Molecular barcoding was employed in the preparation of TCR libraries, with unique molecular identifiers being used to normalize TCRbeta repertoire quantification. TCRdb applied fastp at Q25 and MiXCR to the public reads, then kept only in-frame beta chains. Here each entry gathers all rows of one CDR3 protein and keeps the most common genes and DNA. The sample table shows more than 500,000 distinct CDR3 sequences, and over 10% are seen once. 11% to 15% of the sample goes to the ten largest clones.

This specimen was PBMCs, mostly from graft donor cells, taken 180 days after TCRalphabeta/CD19-depleted stem cell transplant. The origin of the receptors is a female patient aged 2-15 years who had a stem cell transplant for aplastic anemia, so the T cells may come from the graft donor.

Remarks on this clonotype: A junction end diverges from the germline sequence, so it may reflect a read error. The V call is TRBV10-3, the J call TRBJ1-4, with D possibly TRBD1 on 5 matching bases. Germline assignment: CDR1 ENHRY and CDR2 SYGVKD. This CDR3 contains 15 residues. The CDR3 here is CAISEVVGRLGTYLF. In nucleotides, the CDR3 is TGTGCCATCAGTGAGGTCGTGGGGAGATTGGGGACTTACCTTTTT.

The CDR3 spells CSARSGWGEQYV. CDR3 sequence (DNA): TGCAGTGCTAGGTCAGGGTGGGGCGAGCAGTACGTC. The chain has TRBV20-1 and TRBJ2-7; perhaps TRBD1 as D (5 bases). Trimming removed 3 bases at V and 6 bases at J, with 12 bases between. The germline V gene has CDR1 DFQATT and CDR2 SNEGSKA (reference sequence). The CDR3 extends over 12 amino acids.

In DNA form, the CDR3 reads TGTGCCAGCAGCTTAGTAGGCAGAGACTTCACTTTCGACGAGCAGTACGTC. Amino acids: CASSLVGRDFTFDEQYV. This chain uses TRBV7-8 with TRBJ2-7; D ambiguous. The germline CDR1 and CDR2 sequences are SGHVS and FQNEAQ. This CDR3 region has 17 residues. The ends were cut back, 1 base at V and 5 bases at J, with 21 bases in the middle.

The gene calls are TRBV20-1 and TRBJ2-1; 10 nucleotides match TRBD2. With 5 bases clipped from V and 5 bases from J, the junction kept 9 bases outside the gene matches. CDR3 size: 15 residues. Germline-derived CDR1 and CDR2 are DFQATT and SNEGSKA (reference sequence). As DNA, the CDR3 is TGCAGTGCTTCCGACCCTGGACTAGCGGACAATGAGCAGTTCTTC. Its protein is CSASDPGLADNEQFF.

This clonotype was counted between two and nine times. The rearrangement links TRBV3-1 to TRBJ1-1; TRBD1 matches at 10 bases. Germline V lookup: CDR1 LGHDT, CDR2 YNNKEL (reference sequence). The ends lost 4 bases at V and 7 bases at J; junction bases unmatched: 3. CDR3 length: 13 residues. In nucleotides, the CDR3 is TGTGCCAGCAGCCTCGGGACAGGGGTTGAAGCTTTCTTT. Translated, it gives CASSLGTGVEAFF.

In this sample, this clonotype turned up a few times. This chain links TRBV27 with TRBJ1-5, with a weak D call TRBD1 (6 bases). V lost 10 bases, J lost 2 bases, and 12 bases lay in between. The CDR3 length is 13 residues. Per germline, CDR1 MNHEY and CDR2 SMNVEV (reference sequence). In nucleotides, the CDR3 is TGTGCCACTCATCCAGGGGGCAATCAGCCCCAGCATTTT. It encodes CATHPGGNQPQHF.

This clonotype was picked up a small number of times. The V and J genes are TRBV29-1 and TRBJ2-4, with 7 bases matching TRBD2. Trimming took 4 bases from V and 6 from J; bases not matched to a gene: 3. The CDR3 has 12 amino acids. Germline values: CDR1 SQVTM, CDR2 ANQGSEA. CDR3 bases: TGCAGCGTTGGAGGGAGGGGAAACATTCAGTACTTC. Translating it yields CSVGGRGNIQYF.

This clonotype has only a few counts. The V call is TRBV7-2, the J call TRBJ2-5; 7 bases are shared with TRBD2. Losses at the gene ends were 3 bases for V and 7 bases for J; bases not matched to a gene: 11. The germline V gene has CDR1 SGHTA and CDR2 FQGNSA. The CDR3 covers 15 residues. Written as DNA, the CDR3 is TGTGCCAGCAGCTTTGTGACCGACGGGGGGTCGACCCAGTACTTC. It codes for CASSFVTDGGSTQYF.

This clonotype was detected only a few times. The chain uses TRBV20-1 and TRBJ1-1, with D uncertain. The CDR3 has 12 amino acids. The germline V gene encodes CDR1 DFQATT and CDR2 SNEGSKA (reference sequence). Between the trimmed V and J ends, which lost 6 bases and 6 bases, there was a span of 14 bases. CDR3 bases: TGCAGTGCCTCTTTGGCGGTTCCTGAAGCTTTCTTT. Translated, it gives CSASLAVPEAFF.

V is TRBV20-1 and J is TRBJ2-3; TRBD2 agrees at 9 bases. V lost 2 bases, J lost 6 bases, and 9 bases stayed unmatched. Germline values: CDR1 DFQATT, CDR2 SNEGSKA (reference sequence). There are 15 residues in the CDR3. CDR3 sequence (DNA): TGCAGTGCTAGACGGAGCGGGAGGATCCCCGATACGCAGTATTTT. Its translation is CSARRSGRIPDTQYF.

This clonotype was found a few times. This chain links TRBV28 with TRBJ2-7; D may be TRBD1 (7 bases). CDR1 is MDHEN, CDR2 SYDVKM, per germline. Trimming left V 3 bases short and J 2 bases short, with 17 bases between. This CDR3 has 16 residues. The CDR3 coding sequence is TGTGCCAGCAGTTTCAGGGGGGCGCACCGGACCTACGAGCAGTACTTC. Protein product: CASSFRGAHRTYEQYF.

The chain employs TRBV7-2 and TRBJ2-1, with 13 bases that match TRBD2. With 5 bases clipped from V and 2 bases from J, the junction kept 6 bases outside the gene matches. Germline loops: CDR1 SGHTA, CDR2 FQGNSA. The CDR3 runs to 17 residues. The CDR3 loop is CASSRGLAGAPYNEQFF. The CDR3 DNA sequence: TGTGCCAGCAGCCGCGGACTAGCGGGAGCCCCCTACAATGAGCAGTTCTTC.

The chain joins TRBV7-9 to TRBJ1-5, with a weak D call TRBD1 (5 bases). The CDR3 extends over 16 amino acids. Germline CDR1 is SEHNR and CDR2 is FQNEAQ (reference sequence). The V end lost 1 base, the J end lost 6 bases, and 16 bases lay between the germline ends. This CDR3 is CASSLDLEGLGQPQHF. The CDR3 coding sequence is TGTGCCAGCAGCTTAGATCTCGAGGGGCTGGGTCAGCCCCAGCATTTT.

This clonotype was seen a few times. The chain uses TRBV12-3 or TRBV12-4 and TRBJ1-1; no clear D gene. V dropped 6 bases and J dropped 5 bases, with 10 bases sitting between them. This CDR3 has 12 amino acids. CDR3 sequence (DNA): TGTGCCAGCAGGGTAGGTGGGACTGAAGCTTTCTTT. It yields the protein CASRVGGTEAFF.

This rearrangement joins TRBV20-1 to TRBJ2-1, with D possibly being TRBD2 (6 bases). Germline CDR1 is DFQATT and CDR2 is SNEGSKA (reference sequence). This CDR3 is built from 15 residues. V lost 3 bases and J 3 bases, leaving 15 bases between the germline ends. The CDR3 sequence is CSASSPLAHYNEQFF. The DNA of the CDR3 is TGCAGTGCTAGTAGCCCACTAGCCCACTACAATGAGCAGTTCTTC.

In its sample, this clonotype was seen many times. The V call is TRBV4-2, the J call TRBJ2-2; 7 positions match TRBD2. V was clipped by 4 bases and J by 4 bases; unmatched bases: 6. The germline gives CDR1 LGHNA, CDR2 YNFKEQ. The length of the CDR3 is 15 residues. DNA of the CDR3: TGTGCCAGCAGCCCCGGGAGGATTACCACCGGGGAGCTGTTTTTT. Translating gives CASSPGRITTGELFF.

The chain combines TRBV3-1 with TRBJ2-2; no clear D. Trimming shortened V by 1 base and J by 2 bases, and 11 bases separated the two germline ends. Germline CDR1 LGHDT, CDR2 YNNKEL (reference sequence). This CDR3 is built from 16 residues. CDR3 sequence: CASSQAIVGNTGELFF. CDR3 DNA sequence: TGTGCCAGCAGCCAAGCAATAGTGGGAAACACCGGGGAGCTGTTTTTT.

V and J are TRBV6-1 and TRBJ1-1; 9 bases align to TRBD1. This CDR3 has 13 residues. V lost 8 bases, J lost 4 bases, and 5 bases stayed unmatched. Germline assignment: CDR1 MNHNS and CDR2 SASEGT. The CDR3 coding sequence is TGTGCCAGCCGGCGGACAGGGGCCACTGAAGCTTTCTTT. This encodes CASRRTGATEAFF.

The J gene is TRBJ2-7, the V gene TRBV5-5; 8 nucleotides agree with TRBD1. The CDR3 is 14 amino acids. V was clipped by 5 bases and J by 5 bases; unmatched bases: 9. The germline gives CDR1 SGHKS, CDR2 YYEKEE (reference sequence). As DNA, the CDR3 is TGTGCCAGCAGTTTTGGACAGGGAAGACACGAGCAGTACGTC. This codes for CASSFGQGRHEQYV.

This clonotype was seen only a few times. This chain joins TRBV20-1 and TRBJ1-1, with D possibly matching TRBD1 (6 bases). This CDR3 region has 14 residues. V was clipped by 5 bases and J by 4 bases, with 17 bases between them. The germline V gene has CDR1 DFQATT and CDR2 SNEGSKA (reference sequence). This chain's CDR3 is CSAVHRVSGTEAFF. CDR3 bases: TGCAGTGCTGTACACAGGGTCAGTGGCACTGAAGCTTTCTTT.

This clonotype was found a few times. This chain links TRBV5-4 with TRBJ2-3; D is uncertain. This CDR3 is built from 12 residues. Trimming took off 3 bases at V and 4 bases at J, with 6 bases between the two ends. Per germline, CDR1 SGHNT and CDR2 YYREEE (reference sequence). CDR3 nucleotide sequence: TGTGCCAGCAGCTACCACCCAGATACGCAGTATTTT. This translates into CASSYHPDTQYF. The complete variable domain, with remaining parts taken from reference TRBV5-4 and TRBJ2-3, reads ETGVTQSPTHLIKTRGQQVTLRCSSQSGHNTVSWYQQALGQGPQFIFQYYREEENGRGNFPPRFSGLQFPNYSSELNVNALELDDSALYLCASSYHPDTQYFGPGTRLTVL.

In this sample, this clonotype turned up a few times. V and J are TRBV5-6 and TRBJ1-1, with 7 nucleotides matching TRBD1. The CDR3 totals 15 residues. V shed 1 base and J 5 bases; nucleotides not matched to a gene: 8. CDR1 is SGHDT, CDR2 YYEEEE, per germline. The CDR3 here is CASSLSDRYNTEAFF. The CDR3 DNA sequence: TGTGCCAGCAGCTTGTCGGACAGGTATAATACTGAAGCTTTCTTT.

Only a few counts were recorded for this clonotype. V usage is TRBV20-1 and J usage is TRBJ1-1; 7 bases line up with TRBD1. V trimming: 2 bases; J trimming: 0 bases; junction bases outside the gene matches: 3. The CDR3 sequence is 14 residues long. Germline V CDR1 and CDR2: DFQATT, SNEGSKA (reference sequence). CDR3 protein: CSARQGGMNTEAFF. In DNA form, the CDR3 reads TGCAGTGCTAGACAGGGGGGTATGAACACTGAAGCTTTCTTT.

In this sample, this clonotype turned up a few times. The chain uses TRBV6-2 or TRBV6-3 and TRBJ2-1; 9 bases align to TRBD2. The length of the CDR3 is 15 residues. The germline CDR1 and CDR2 sequences are MNHEY and SVGEGT. J was trimmed by 3 bases and V by 4 bases; bases with no gene match: 4. The CDR3 region is CASSLAGAHYNEQFF. The CDR3 DNA is TGTGCCAGCAGTTTAGCGGGAGCGCACTACAATGAGCAGTTCTTC.

There are a few counts of this clonotype. V is TRBV7-2 and J is TRBJ1-4; D is unresolved. Germline V gene lookup returns CDR1 SGHTA and CDR2 FQGNSA. V was trimmed by 1 base and J by 5 bases, leaving 8 bases between them. The CDR3 spans 14 residues. CDR3 residues: CASSLGAGNEKLFF. CDR3 coding DNA: TGTGCCAGCAGCTTAGGGGCGGGGAATGAAAAACTGTTTTTT.

V usage is TRBV11-2 and J usage is TRBJ2-1; 9 nucleotides line up with TRBD1. Germline V gene lookup returns CDR1 SGHAT and CDR2 FQNNGV. Losses at the gene ends were 1 base for V and 1 base for J; bases not matched to a gene: 11. This CDR3 has 19 amino acids. The CDR3 is CASSLVHRGLPKSYNEQFF. The CDR3 region has the DNA TGTGCCAGCAGCTTAGTCCACAGGGGGCTCCCTAAATCCTACAATGAGCAGTTCTTC.

The rearrangement uses TRBV19 and TRBJ2-2; D unclear. The ends were cut back, 5 bases at V and 4 bases at J, with 8 bases in the middle. The CDR3 spans 13 residues. CDR1 and CDR2 from the germline V gene are LNHDA and SQIVND (reference sequence). The CDR3 coding sequence is TGTGCCAGTAGTCTCAGGCTCACCGGGGAGCTGTTTTTT. This gives the protein CASSLRLTGELFF.